This T cell receptor (beta chain) appears in the sequencing data of a study of cytomegalovirus exposure and HLA in healthy donors. The CDR3 runs to 17 residues. Looked up from germline, CDR1 is SGHTA and CDR2 is FQGNSA. J gave up 7 bases and V 6 bases, and 14 bases lay outside the gene matches. Primers for the PCR totalled 60 Vbeta and 13 Jbeta. TCRdb's table, derived via immunoSEQ multiplex PCR, lists solely in-frame clones and lacks some. The sample lists 270,000 or so clones; roughly 85% were seen once. Regarding donors, all were healthy bone marrow donors. The genes are TRBV7-2 and TRBJ2-5, with 13 positions matching TRBD2. Sequencing was done on a sample of PBMCs. The sequence came from a middle-aged man in good health and CMV-seropositive. The CDR3 coding sequence is TGTGCCAGCAGTACCACCGGGACTAGCGGGAATAGGGGGACCCAGTACTTC. This encodes CASSTTGTSGNRGTQYF.